These 11 T cell receptor beta chains originate from one sample sequenced in a study of CD8 T cells in ankylosing spondylitis. Study-level findings and limits: A motif in TCR beta, a set of under ten highly homologous variants, appeared characteristic of ankylosing spondylitis blood.

The antigens for these receptors are not known. Using its own MiXCR run on the 5' RACE reads, TCRdb lists one record per CDR3 protein. The sample contains more than 650,000 distinct CDR3 sequences, over 9.5% of which appear only once. Sequences were obtained from blood, either unsorted or a sorted T cell fraction (not recorded which). The receptors shown here come from a male donor with ankylosing spondylitis.

Many counts were recorded for this clonotype. J is TRBJ2-5 and V is TRBV29-1; the match to TRBD2 covers 16 bases. The CDR3 loop spans 16 amino acids. V dropped 6 bases and J dropped 2; count of bases not matched to a gene: 6. Per germline, CDR1 SQVTM and CDR2 ANQGSEA. The CDR3 region is CSVVPGLAGGQETQYF. In nucleotides, the CDR3 is TGCAGCGTAGTCCCGGGACTAGCGGGAGGGCAAGAGACCCAGTACTTC.

There are a few counts of this clonotype. V is TRBV5-1 and J is TRBJ2-1, with 8 bases matching TRBD2. After removal of 4 bases from V and 0 bases from J, the junction contained 6 bases not matched to a gene. The CDR3 extends over 16 amino acids. The V gene's germline CDR1 is SGHRS and CDR2 YFSETQ. In nucleotides, the CDR3 is TGCGCCAGCAGCCAGTATAGCGGGGCCTCCTACAATGAGCAGTTCTTC. Protein sequence: CASSQYSGASYNEQFF.

This clonotype has ten or more counts. This sequence joins TRBV20-1 and TRBJ1-5; no definite D call. CDR3 length equals 11 residues. Germline values: CDR1 DFQATT, CDR2 SNEGSKA (reference sequence). V dropped 6 bases and J dropped 7 bases, with 10 bases sitting between them. This CDR3 reads CSATGGQPQHF. In DNA, the CDR3 is TGCAGTGCGACGGGTGGACAGCCCCAGCATTTT.

In its sample, this clonotype was seen many times. This chain links TRBV28 with TRBJ2-7; the D is unclear. Germline CDR1 is MDHEN and CDR2 is SYDVKM. V lost 5 bases, J lost 1 base, and 6 bases lay in between. The length of the CDR3 is 12 residues. The CDR3 spells CASSENSYEQYF. The CDR3 DNA follows: TGTGCCAGCAGTGAGAATTCCTACGAGCAGTACTTC. The full variable domain, completed using reference TRBV28 and TRBJ2-7, is DVKVTQSSRYLVKRTGEKVFLECVQDMDHENMFWYRQDPGLGLRLIYFSYDVKMKEKGDIPEGYSVSREKKERFSLILESASTNQTSMYLCASSENSYEQYFGPGTRLTVT.

A few counts support this clonotype. The chain is built from TRBV18 and TRBJ2-1, with 10 bases lining up with TRBD1. The CDR3 sequence is 14 residues long. The germline V gene has CDR1 KGHSH and CDR2 LQKENI. V gave up 2 bases and J gave up 10 bases; unmatched junction bases: 5. The CDR3 nucleotides read TGTGCCAGCTCACCAGGGACAGGGGTCCGCGAGCAGTTCTTC. Translation gives CASSPGTGVREQFF.

This clonotype was observed a few times. This sequence joins TRBV4-2 and TRBJ1-5; the D is unclear. Trimming removed 2 bases at V and 3 bases at J, with 11 bases between. Germline V lookup: CDR1 LGHNA, CDR2 YNFKEQ. The CDR3 covers 15 residues. The CDR3 region has the DNA TGTGCCAGCAGCCAACGGTCAGGTCTCAATCAGCCCCAGCATTTT. Residues: CASSQRSGLNQPQHF.

At least ten counts were recorded for this clonotype. The V and J genes are TRBV4-3 and TRBJ2-3; perhaps TRBD1 as D (5 bases). Trimming cost V 0 bases and J 4 bases, with 8 bases left between them. The CDR3 has 14 amino acids. Germline V gene sequence: CDR1 LGHNA, CDR2 YSLEER. CDR3 loop: CASSQDWGADTQYF. In DNA form, the CDR3 reads TGCGCCAGCAGCCAAGATTGGGGCGCAGATACGCAGTATTTT.

This clonotype was picked up a small number of times. The chain recombines TRBV10-3 with TRBJ1-2; 9 bases align to TRBD1. Losses at the gene ends were 6 bases for V and 7 bases for J; bases not matched to a gene: 12. The CDR3 is 15 amino acids. Germline V gene sequence: CDR1 ENHRY, CDR2 SYGVKD. The CDR3 nucleotides are TGTGCCATCAGGGGACAGGGCGATCACGGTCTTGGCTACACCTTC. It is translated as CAIRGQGDHGLGYTF.

This clonotype was seen many times. The chain has TRBV12-3 or TRBV12-4 and TRBJ2-2; tentatively, D is TRBD2 (5 bases). This CDR3 has 14 residues. Deletions cut 6 bases from V and 2 bases from J, with 10 bases between. The CDR3, as DNA: TGTGCCAGCAGGAGGGCCCTAAACACCGGGGAGCTGTTTTTT. Its protein product is CASRRALNTGELFF.

The rearrangement uses TRBV2 and TRBJ2-2; 7 nucleotides line up with TRBD2. The CDR3 has 16 residues. CDR1 and CDR2 from the germline V gene are SNHLY and FYNNEI. The ends lost 6 bases at V and 4 bases at J; junction bases unmatched: 11. CDR3 residues: CASRGVAGVGTGELFF. CDR3 sequence (DNA): TGTGCCAGCAGGGGGGTCGCGGGAGTCGGCACCGGGGAGCTGTTTTTT.

The chain combines TRBV7-8 with TRBJ1-2; a weak D match, TRBD1 (5 bases). The V gene lost 6 bases and the J gene lost 4 bases, with 15 bases spanning the gap. This CDR3 region has 14 residues. Germline V CDR1 and CDR2: SGHVS, FQNEAQ. The CDR3 reads CASRMPGSAYGYTF. The CDR3 coding sequence is TGTGCCAGCAGGATGCCAGGGTCAGCCTATGGCTACACCTTC.